The 26 T cell receptor beta chains reported below all come from one sample, sequenced in a study of CD8+CD57+ T cells in acquired aplastic anemia. It was genomic DNA that served as the template for profiling TCR beta VDJ and CDR3. TCRdb called the reads again in MiXCR, with one record for every CDR3 protein. The sample lists 62,000 or so distinct CDR3 sequences, almost 55% occurring once. What was sequenced was sorted CD4+, CD8+, or CD8+CD57+ T cells (not recorded which) from PBMCs. These receptor sequences come from a human donor in good health, serving as a control.

This clonotype was counted at least ten times. The chain carries TRBV6-1 and TRBJ2-7, with 9 positions matching TRBD1. Germline V CDR1 and CDR2: MNHNS, SASEGT. Unmatched junction bases numbered 8, after V lost 3 bases and J lost 2 bases. This CDR3 is built from 16 residues. The CDR3 protein is CASSDSRQGVPYEQYF. For the CDR3, the DNA is TGTGCCAGCAGTGATAGCCGACAGGGGGTCCCCTACGAGCAGTACTTC.

The chain carries TRBV25-1 and TRBJ2-1, with 8 bases identical to TRBD1. The end of the DNA is better explained by TRBJ2-5, so the J call may be wrong. The CDR3 is made up of 15 amino acids. Per germline, CDR1 MGHDK and CDR2 SYGVNS. The CDR3: CASSEHRTGQETQYF. The CDR3 DNA sequence: TGTGCCAGCAGTGAACACCGGACAGGGCAGGAGACCCAGTACTTC.

This clonotype was recorded at least ten times. The V gene is TRBV12-3 or TRBV12-4, the J gene TRBJ2-6; the D call may be TRBD1 or TRBD2 (5 bases each). The V end lost 4 bases, the J end lost 0 bases, and 16 bases lay between the germline ends. CDR3 length: 18 amino acids. The CDR3 DNA reads TGTGCCAGCAGTTCCCGGGACGGCGAAACCTCTGGGGCCAACGTCCTGACTTTC. This gives the protein CASSSRDGETSGANVLTF.

This clonotype came up many times. The chain has TRBV5-4 and TRBJ1-1; 7 nucleotides match TRBD1. Germline CDR1 is SGHNT and CDR2 is YYREEE (reference sequence). This CDR3 is 15 amino acids long. V gave up 4 bases and J gave up 2 bases; unmatched junction bases: 8. This CDR3 is CASSLNYRGNTEAFF. In nucleotides, the CDR3 is TGTGCCAGCAGCCTAAACTACAGGGGAAACACTGAAGCTTTCTTT.

The J gene is TRBJ2-3, the V gene TRBV19; 10 nucleotides match TRBD1. CDR3 size: 16 residues. After removal of 10 bases from V and 1 base from J, the junction contained 11 bases not matched to a gene. From germline, CDR1 is LNHDA and CDR2 SQIVND (reference sequence). This CDR3 reads CATSRRDRGGTDTQYF. The CDR3 DNA is TGTGCCACCAGCAGAAGGGACAGGGGCGGCACAGATACGCAGTATTTT.

This rearrangement joins TRBV10-3 to TRBJ1-2; TRBD1 might be the D (6 bases). The CDR3 has 12 residues. Per germline, CDR1 ENHRY and CDR2 SYGVKD. Trimming shortened V by 7 bases and J by 8 bases, and 14 bases separated the two germline ends. CDR3 protein: CAIKPGGGGYTF. Here the CDR3 DNA reads TGTGCCATCAAACCCGGGGGGGGCGGCTACACCTTC.

The chain combines TRBV19 with TRBJ2-7; 7 nucleotides line up with TRBD1. This CDR3 has 15 amino acids. V trimming: 9 bases; J trimming: 6 bases; junction bases outside the gene matches: 17. Germline CDR1 and CDR2: LNHDA and SQIVND (reference sequence). This CDR3 is CASSLLPGGRGEQYF. The CDR3 DNA reads as TGTGCCAGCAGCTTATTGCCAGGGGGTCGAGGCGAGCAGTACTTC.

The chain uses TRBV25-1 and TRBJ1-3; a weak D match, TRBD1 (5 bases). The germline CDR1 and CDR2 sequences are MGHDK and SYGVNS. Trimming shortened V by 2 bases and J by 2 bases, and 16 bases separated the two germline ends. CDR3 length: 17 residues. The CDR3: CASSEPRQGTTGNTIYF. The CDR3 DNA reads as TGTGCCAGCAGTGAACCTCGGCAGGGTACAACTGGAAACACCATATATTTT.

This clonotype was picked up a small number of times. The chain combines TRBV14 with TRBJ1-1; D not resolved. V was cut by 4 bases and J by 4 bases, with 7 bases left in between. Germline CDR1 and CDR2: SGHDN and FVKESK. CDR3 length: 12 residues. DNA for the CDR3: TGTGCCAGCAGCCTAGCAGGCACTGAAGCTTTCTTT. Translating it yields CASSLAGTEAFF.

This clonotype was seen at least ten times. The J gene is TRBJ1-2, the V gene TRBV4-1; D is undetermined. This CDR3 has 15 residues. V lost 1 base and J lost 7, with 16 bases in between. Germline V gene sequence: CDR1 MGHRA, CDR2 YSYEKL. Written as DNA, the CDR3 is TGCGCCAGCAGCCAAGTGGTGGGTCCCGTAGGTGGCTACACCTTC. Translation: CASSQVVGPVGGYTF.

This clonotype was observed at least ten times. V gene TRBV12-3 or TRBV12-4 combines with J gene TRBJ2-1; D gene unclear. Trimming took off 8 bases at V and 7 bases at J, with 12 bases between the two ends. The length of the CDR3 is 12 residues. Here the CDR3 DNA reads TGTGCCAGCTCGAAGGCTGGAAATGAGCAGTTCTTC. It codes for CASSKAGNEQFF.

V and J are TRBV11-2 and TRBJ2-5; D may be TRBD2 (7 bases). CDR1 SGHAT and CDR2 FQNNGV come from the germline V gene. The V end was cut by 1 base, the J end by 4 bases, with 13 bases between. The CDR3 is 15 residues long. CDR3 region: CASSLGGGAGETQYF. In DNA, the CDR3 is TGTGCCAGCAGCTTAGGTGGGGGGGCGGGAGAGACCCAGTACTTC.

A note on this clonotype: Here the CDR3 omits its conserved ending phenylalanine or tryptophan, so a read error is the likely source. This chain connects TRBV12-3 or TRBV12-4 to TRBJ1-3, with 10 bases identical to TRBD1. The CDR3 covers 20 residues. In DNA, the CDR3 is TGTGCCAGCAGTTCCCCTACCCACCTTGTGGACAGGGGGAATGGAGACACCATATATTCT. This sequence encodes CASSSPTHLVDRGNGDTIYS.

Comments on this clonotype: A read error may produce the germline difference seen at one junction end. The V gene is TRBV4-2, the J gene TRBJ1-2; a possible D gene is TRBD1 (5 bases). There are 14 residues in the CDR3. Germline assignment: CDR1 LGHNA and CDR2 YNFKEQ. In nucleotides, the CDR3 is TGTCCCAGCAGCCAACCCAGGGAGGACTATGGCTACACCTTC. Protein sequence: CPSSQPREDYGYTF.

Judged by abundance, this clonotype is medium-sized (0.01 to 0.1%). The chain couples TRBV24-1 to TRBJ2-1, with 9 bases fitting TRBD2. Germline values: CDR1 KGHDR, CDR2 SFDVKD. CDR3 length: 15 residues. Unmatched junction bases numbered 9, after V lost 7 bases and J lost 6 bases. CDR3 in DNA: TGTGCCACCAGCGGACGGCGGGAGGGCCGCAATGAGCAGTTCTTC. Translating gives CATSGRREGRNEQFF.

This clonotype has only a few counts. V gene TRBV20-1 combines with J gene TRBJ2-6, with D tentatively TRBD1 or TRBD2 (5 bases each). The CDR3 totals 16 residues. Between the trimmed V and J ends, which lost 0 bases and 3 bases, there was a span of 12 bases. Germline V gene sequence: CDR1 DFQATT, CDR2 SNEGSKA (reference sequence). CDR3 amino acids: CSARDLMGVGANVLTF. CDR3 in DNA: TGCAGTGCTAGAGATCTAATGGGGGTTGGGGCCAACGTCCTGACTTTC.

This clonotype was recorded at least ten times. This chain joins TRBV5-1 and TRBJ2-5; 9 nucleotides line up with TRBD2. Trimming took 1 base from V and 1 from J; bases not matched to a gene: 8. The CDR3 has 17 residues. Germline V gene sequence: CDR1 SGHRS, CDR2 YFSETQ. This CDR3 is CASSLFSGGAIQETQYF. In DNA, the CDR3 is TGCGCCAGCAGCTTGTTTAGCGGGGGAGCAATCCAAGAGACCCAGTACTTC. Full variable domain (outside the CDR3, taken from reference TRBV5-1 and TRBJ2-5): KAGVTQTPRYLIKTRGQQVTLSCSPISGHRSVSWYQQTPGQGLQFLFEYFSETQRNKGNFPGRFSGRQFSNSRSEMNVSTLELGDSALYLCASSLFSGGAIQETQYFGPGTRLLVL.

This chain joins TRBV4-2 and TRBJ2-3, with 12 bases lining up with TRBD2. Germline assignment: CDR1 LGHNA and CDR2 YNFKEQ. The CDR3 runs to 15 residues. Trimming at V came to 1 base and at J to 6 bases, leaving 2 bases not matched to a gene. CDR3 nucleotide sequence: TGTGCCAGCAGCCAAGGACTAGCGGGAGTGGATACGCAGTATTTT. Amino acid sequence: CASSQGLAGVDTQYF.

J is TRBJ2-5 and V is TRBV29-1, with 7 bases fitting TRBD1. J gave up 4 bases and V 6 bases, and 5 bases lay outside the gene matches. In germline, CDR1 is SQVTM, CDR2 ANQGSEA. This CDR3 region has 12 residues. The CDR3 loop reads CSVRTGAETQYF. CDR3 sequence (DNA): TGCAGCGTCCGTACAGGGGCAGAGACCCAGTACTTC.

This clonotype is labeled medium-sized. V is TRBV20-1 and J is TRBJ1-6, with D perhaps matching TRBD1 (5 bases). Trimming took 0 bases from V and 10 from J, leaving 10 bases between them. The germline V gene encodes CDR1 DFQATT and CDR2 SNEGSKA (reference sequence). This CDR3 has 13 residues. Here the CDR3 DNA reads TGCAGTGCTAGAGATGACTGGGGGTCACCCCTCCACTTT. Residues: CSARDDWGSPLHF.

The V call is TRBV9, the J call TRBJ2-7, with D perhaps matching TRBD1 (5 bases). The germline CDR1 and CDR2 sequences are SGDLS and YYNGEE. The CDR3 totals 12 residues. V was pared by 2 bases and J by 5 bases, with 8 bases between. The CDR3 region is CASSVQGNEQYF. As DNA, the CDR3 is TGTGCCAGCAGCGTCCAGGGAAACGAGCAGTACTTC.

The rearrangement links TRBV2 to TRBJ1-6; D not certain. The CDR3 runs 13 residues. V dropped 5 bases and J dropped 2 bases, with 4 bases sitting between them. Germline lookup yields CDR1 SNHLY and CDR2 FYNNEI. The CDR3 spells CASSPTYNSPLHF. The DNA of the CDR3 is TGTGCCAGCAGTCCTACCTATAATTCACCCCTCCACTTT. Combining the CDR3 with reference TRBV2 and TRBJ1-6 gives the whole variable domain EPEVTQTPSHQVTQMGQEVILRCVPISNHLYFYWYRQILGQKVEFLVSFYNNEISEKSEIFDDQFSVERPDGSNFTLKIRSTKLEDSAMYFCASSPTYNSPLHFGNGTRLTVT.

This clonotype was seen at least ten times. V gene TRBV6-4 combines with J gene TRBJ2-3, with D possibly being TRBD2 (6 bases). Germline CDR1 MRHNA, CDR2 SNTAGT. The CDR3 runs to 15 residues. Trimming took off 3 bases at V and 1 base at J, with 11 bases between the two ends. CDR3 nucleotides: TGTGCCAGCAGTGAGTTCGGGGGAGGCACAGATACGCAGTATTTT. The encoded protein is CASSEFGGGTDTQYF.

In this sample, this clonotype turned up many times. The rearrangement links TRBV5-1 to TRBJ1-5, with D unresolved. V dropped 5 bases and J dropped 0 bases, with 15 bases sitting between them. Per germline, CDR1 SGHRS and CDR2 YFSETQ. The CDR3 runs 16 residues. CDR3 in amino acids: CASSNGRGRSNQPQHF. The CDR3 bases are TGCGCCAGCAGTAACGGGCGGGGTCGTAGCAATCAGCCCCAGCATTTT.

J is TRBJ2-7 and V is TRBV20-1; 7 positions agree with TRBD2. Germline CDR1 is DFQATT and CDR2 is SNEGSKA (reference sequence). The CDR3 length is 13 residues. Trimming removed 5 bases from V and 6 bases from J; junction bases left unmatched: 10. The CDR3 DNA reads as TGCAGTGCTTCCGGGACTACTATCACCGAGCAGTACTTC. It yields the protein CSASGTTITEQYF.

In its sample, this clonotype ranks as medium-sized (0.01 to 0.1%). The rearrangement uses TRBV29-1 and TRBJ1-4, with D uncertain. CDR3 length equals 14 residues. Germline CDR1 is SQVTM and CDR2 is ANQGSEA. Deletions cut 7 bases from V and 2 bases from J, with 14 bases between. The CDR3 region is CSAEDGLTNEKLFF. Written as DNA, the CDR3 is TGCAGCGCAGAGGACGGGTTGACTAATGAAAAACTGTTTTTT.